This TCR beta chain was documented in a study of blood T cell repertoires in COVID-19. This CDR3 is 17 amino acids long. Repertoires were generated with immunoSEQ multiplex PCR, while TCRdb's copy carries only in-frame clones and drops some. The sample has approximately 250,000 clones; about 91% are singletons. What was sequenced was PBMCs or T cells enriched from blood (not recorded which). The genes are TRBV21-1 and TRBJ2-7; the D call of TRBD2 is as the table states it, not checked on the DNA. TRBV21-1 is designated a pseudogene. The TCR sequence derives from a man aged 40-55 years who had been exposed to COVID-19. CDR3 residues: CASSTGGAERSSYEQYF. CDR3 sequence (DNA): TGTGCCAGCAGTACCGGGGGGGCGGAGAGGAGCTCCTACGAGCAGTACTTC.